Each of the 16 T cell receptor beta chains below was sequenced from the same sample in a study of vaccination and CD4 T cells after COVID-19. TCRdb re-called the PCR reads through MiXCR, storing one row per CDR3 protein. The sample has about 15,000 distinct CDR3 sequences, around 66% seen once. The sequencing here drew on CD4+ T cells from blood, taken after SARS-CoV-2 vaccination. The receptor set was obtained from a human donor who had recovered from COVID-19.

The rearrangement joins TRBV28 to TRBJ1-2; no clear D. This CDR3 spans 14 amino acids. V lost 5 bases and J lost 0, with 10 bases in between. In germline, CDR1 is MDHEN, CDR2 SYDVKM. The DNA for the CDR3 is TGTGCCAGCAGTGGAGACCCAGCTAACTATGGCTACACCTTC. It yields the protein CASSGDPANYGYTF.

This clonotype was counted between two and nine times. CDR3 sequence: CSASPTTDTQYF. For the CDR3, the DNA is TGCAGTGCTAGTCCAACCACAGATACGCAGTATTTT. This chain connects TRBV20-1 to TRBJ2-3; D gene unclear. This CDR3 spans 12 amino acids. CDR1 is DFQATT, CDR2 SNEGSKA, per germline (reference sequence). The V end was cut by 3 bases, the J end by 2 bases, with 6 bases between.

The chain recombines TRBV10-3 with TRBJ2-3; TRBD2 matches at 7 bases. The CDR3 is 17 residues long. With V trimmed by 2 bases and J by 1 base, 9 bases remained unmatched. Germline CDR1 is ENHRY and CDR2 is SYGVKD. CDR3 amino acids: CAISERQVRGGTDTQYF. The CDR3 nucleotides read TGTGCCATCAGTGAGCGCCAGGTTCGGGGGGGCACAGATACGCAGTATTTT.

A few counts support this clonotype. The V call is TRBV2, the J call TRBJ1-2; D gene unclear. Germline V lookup: CDR1 SNHLY, CDR2 FYNNEI. CDR3 length: 14 amino acids. With 5 bases removed from V and 9 bases from J, the gap between germline ends came to 19 bases. CDR3 sequence reads: CASSNILGQSSYTF. CDR3 nucleotide sequence: TGTGCCAGCAGTAACATCCTTGGGCAGAGTAGCTACACCTTC. Full variable domain (outside the CDR3, taken from reference TRBV2 and TRBJ1-2): EPEVTQTPSHQVTQMGQEVILRCVPISNHLYFYWYRQILGQKVEFLVSFYNNEISEKSEIFDDQFSVERPDGSNFTLKIRSTKLEDSAMYFCASSNILGQSSYTFGSGTRLTVV.

This chain joins TRBV7-2 and TRBJ2-5, with TRBD1 matching over 7 bases. The length of the CDR3 is 14 residues. Germline values: CDR1 SGHTA, CDR2 FQGNSA. V lost 4 bases, J lost 2 bases, and 4 bases stayed unmatched. The CDR3 nucleotides read TGTGCCAGCAGCTCACAGGGGCTTCAAGAGACCCAGTACTTC. Translation gives CASSSQGLQETQYF. Full variable domain (outside the CDR3, taken from reference TRBV7-2 and TRBJ2-5): GAGVSQSPSNKVTEKGKDVELRCDPISGHTALYWYRQSLGQGLEFLIYFQGNSAPDKSGLPSDRFSAERTGGSVSTLTIQRTQQEDSAVYLCASSSQGLQETQYFGPGTRLLVL.

This clonotype appeared a few times. V is TRBV6-2 or TRBV6-3 and J is TRBJ1-3, with D possibly being TRBD1 (5 bases). The CDR3 loop spans 14 amino acids. Germline V lookup: CDR1 MNHEY, CDR2 SVGEGT. V was shortened by 6 bases and J by 7 bases, with 16 bases between the two germline ends. The CDR3 DNA sequence: TGTGCCAGCAGCCCGGGGACTCTCTGGAACACCATATATTTT. This translates into CASSPGTLWNTIYF.

This clonotype was counted between two and nine times. V usage is TRBV11-2 and J usage is TRBJ2-7, with 7 nucleotides matching TRBD1. With V trimmed by 7 bases and J by 3 bases, 9 bases remained unmatched. The length of the CDR3 is 14 residues. Germline V gene data show CDR1 as SGHAT and CDR2 as FQNNGV. For the CDR3, the DNA is TGTGCCAGCACCCATGGACAGGAAGGCTACGAGCAGTACTTC. It translates to CASTHGQEGYEQYF.

The rearrangement joins TRBV10-3 to TRBJ1-6; perhaps TRBD1 as D (5 bases). Germline values: CDR1 ENHRY, CDR2 SYGVKD. The CDR3 extends over 14 amino acids. With 7 bases removed from V and 7 bases from J, the gap between germline ends came to 14 bases. The CDR3 is CAIKPRQTNSPLHF. CDR3 nucleotides: TGTGCCATCAAGCCGCGACAGACGAATTCACCCCTCCACTTT.

V usage is TRBV28 and J usage is TRBJ2-5, with 14 bases identical to TRBD2. CDR1 MDHEN and CDR2 SYDVKM come from the germline V gene. The junction had 10 bases not matched to a gene; V was cut back by 5 bases and J by 5 bases. The CDR3 extends over 17 amino acids. CDR3 in amino acids: CASSPPPGLAGAETQYF. CDR3 nucleotides: TGTGCCAGCAGTCCGCCCCCGGGACTAGCGGGGGCGGAGACCCAGTACTTC.

The sample holds one count of this clonotype. The chain carries TRBV24-1 and TRBJ2-1, with D perhaps TRBD1 (6 bases). This CDR3 spans 14 amino acids. Germline CDR1 is KGHDR and CDR2 is SFDVKD. The V end lost 4 bases, the J end lost 7 bases, and 13 bases lay between the germline ends. CDR3 DNA sequence: TGTGCCACCAGTGAAATGGGGGCGCGGAATGAGCAGTTCTTC. Its protein is CATSEMGARNEQFF.

The sample holds one count of this clonotype. J is TRBJ1-5 and V is TRBV30; a possible D gene is TRBD1 (6 bases). V lost 0 bases and J 7 bases, leaving 10 bases between the germline ends. Looked up from germline, CDR1 is GTSNPN and CDR2 is SVGIG (reference sequence). This CDR3 comprises 13 residues. This CDR3 reads CAWSVNRVQPQHF. In nucleotides, the CDR3 is TGTGCCTGGAGTGTAAACAGGGTCCAGCCCCAGCATTTT.

The V call is TRBV7-2, the J call TRBJ1-2; TRBD1 aligns across 7 bases. The CDR3 has 16 residues. Germline CDR1 and CDR2: SGHTA and FQGNSA. V was pared by 0 bases and J by 8 bases, with 12 bases of the junction left unmatched. CDR3 amino acids: CASSLAQSYNRGGYTF. The DNA of the CDR3 is TGTGCCAGCAGCTTAGCGCAATCATATAACAGGGGCGGCTACACCTTC.

The V and J genes are TRBV7-9 and TRBJ2-3; the match to TRBD2 covers 7 bases. V lost 5 bases, J lost 3 bases, and 14 bases stayed unmatched. Germline V gives CDR1 SEHNR, CDR2 FQNEAQ (reference sequence). The CDR3 is 17 residues long. CDR3 nucleotide sequence: TGTGCCAGCAGCCCGCGGGGCGGGGGAGTGGTAACAGATACGCAGTATTTT. It encodes CASSPRGGGVVTDTQYF. The full variable domain, with the rest looked up from reference TRBV7-9 and TRBJ2-3, is DTGVSQNPRHKITKRGQNVTFRCDPISEHNRLYWYRQTLGQGPEFLTYFQNEAQLEKSRLLSDRFSAERPKGSFSTLEIQRTEQGDSAMYLCASSPRGGGVVTDTQYFGPGTRLTVL.

The chain employs TRBV6-6 and TRBJ1-4, with D perhaps matching TRBD1 (6 bases). CDR1 is MNHNY, CDR2 SVGAGI, per germline (reference sequence). This CDR3 has 16 residues. The germline V and J ends were trimmed by 6 bases and 5 bases, with 19 bases remaining between them. As DNA, the CDR3 is TGTGCCAGCAGCCCTATCGGGGAGAGGGGGAATGAAAAACTGTTTTTT. Its protein is CASSPIGERGNEKLFF.

The chain couples TRBV6-5 to TRBJ1-1; D is uncertain. Germline V gene sequence: CDR1 MNHEY, CDR2 SVGAGI. The CDR3 runs to 14 residues. V gave up 1 base and J gave up 0 bases, with 6 bases separating them. The CDR3 nucleotides are TGTGCCAGCAGTTACTTAGAGATGAACACTGAAGCTTTCTTT. Translation gives CASSYLEMNTEAFF.

CDR3 protein: CASSLGLAGVREQYF. CDR3 in DNA: TGTGCCAGCAGCCTGGGACTAGCGGGAGTTCGCGAGCAGTACTTC. V gene TRBV6-2 or TRBV6-3 combines with J gene TRBJ2-7; 14 positions match TRBD2. With 6 bases clipped from V and 6 bases from J, the junction kept 7 bases outside the gene matches. Germline V gene sequence: CDR1 MNHEY, CDR2 SVGEGT. This CDR3 region has 15 residues.